This entry describes one T cell receptor (beta chain). These data are taken from a study of blood T cell repertoires in COVID-19. Libraries were prepared by immunoSEQ multiplex PCR; TCRdb keeps only in-frame clonotypes and omits some of them. The table records fewer than 250,000 clones, roughly 82% of them present only once. Germline loops: CDR1 SGHNT, CDR2 YYREEE (reference sequence). V lost 4 bases, J lost 5 bases, and 9 bases stayed unmatched. The CDR3 contains 16 residues. This TCR was recovered from a woman aged 80 or older with COVID-19, enrolled during active disease. The chain has TRBV5-4 and TRBJ2-1; 10 positions agree with TRBD1. The material sequenced was peripheral blood. The CDR3 DNA reads TGTGCCAGCAGCCCGGGGAGGACAGGGGGGAACAATGAGCAGTTCTTC. This translates into CASSPGRTGGNNEQFF.